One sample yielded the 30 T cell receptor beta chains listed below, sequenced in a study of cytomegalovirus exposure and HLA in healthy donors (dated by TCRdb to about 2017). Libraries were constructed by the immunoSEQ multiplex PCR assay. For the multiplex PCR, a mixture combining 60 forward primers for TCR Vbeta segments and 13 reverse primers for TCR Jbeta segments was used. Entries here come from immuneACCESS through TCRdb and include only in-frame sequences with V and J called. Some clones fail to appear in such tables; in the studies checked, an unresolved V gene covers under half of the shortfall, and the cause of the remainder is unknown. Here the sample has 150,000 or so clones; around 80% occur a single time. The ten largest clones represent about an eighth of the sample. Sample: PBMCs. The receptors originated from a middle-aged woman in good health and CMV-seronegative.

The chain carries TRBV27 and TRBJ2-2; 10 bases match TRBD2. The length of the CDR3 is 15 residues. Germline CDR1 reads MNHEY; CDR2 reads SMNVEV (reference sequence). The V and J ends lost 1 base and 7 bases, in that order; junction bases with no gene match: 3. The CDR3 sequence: CASSLLTSGNGELFF. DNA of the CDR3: TGTGCCAGCAGTTTATTAACTAGCGGGAACGGGGAGCTGTTTTTT.

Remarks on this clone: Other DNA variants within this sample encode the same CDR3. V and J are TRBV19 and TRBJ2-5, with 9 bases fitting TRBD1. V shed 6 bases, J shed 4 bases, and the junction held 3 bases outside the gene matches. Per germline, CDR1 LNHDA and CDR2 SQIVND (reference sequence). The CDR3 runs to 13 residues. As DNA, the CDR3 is TGTGCCAGTAGGCGACAGGGGGGAGAGACCCAGTACTTC. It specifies CASRRQGGETQYF.

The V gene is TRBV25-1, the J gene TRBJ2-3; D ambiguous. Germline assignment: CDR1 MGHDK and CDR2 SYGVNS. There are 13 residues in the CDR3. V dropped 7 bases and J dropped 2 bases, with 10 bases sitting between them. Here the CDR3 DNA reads TGTGCCAGCATTACTCCGTACACAGATACGCAGTATTTT. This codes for CASITPYTDTQYF.

The CDR3 protein is CASSQGAGRNQPQHF. The CDR3 nucleotides are TGCGCCAGCAGCCAAGGCGCGGGACGCAATCAGCCCCAGCATTTT. J is TRBJ1-5 and V is TRBV4-3; tentatively, D is TRBD1 (5 bases). Germline V CDR1 and CDR2: LGHNA, YSLEER. This CDR3 has 15 amino acids. Trimming removed 1 base from V and 2 bases from J, with 9 bases in between.

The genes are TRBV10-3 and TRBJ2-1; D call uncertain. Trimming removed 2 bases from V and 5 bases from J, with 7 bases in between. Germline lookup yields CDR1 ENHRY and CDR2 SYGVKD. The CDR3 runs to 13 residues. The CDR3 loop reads CAISEAVDNEQFF. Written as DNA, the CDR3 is TGTGCCATCAGTGAGGCAGTCGACAATGAGCAGTTCTTC.

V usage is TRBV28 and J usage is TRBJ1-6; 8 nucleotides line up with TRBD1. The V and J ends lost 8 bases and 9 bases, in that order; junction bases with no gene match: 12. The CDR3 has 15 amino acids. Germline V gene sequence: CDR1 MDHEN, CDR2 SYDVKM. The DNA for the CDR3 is TGTGCCAGCCTGGGAGAGGACAGGGCTACTTCACCCCTCCACTTT. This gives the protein CASLGEDRATSPLHF.

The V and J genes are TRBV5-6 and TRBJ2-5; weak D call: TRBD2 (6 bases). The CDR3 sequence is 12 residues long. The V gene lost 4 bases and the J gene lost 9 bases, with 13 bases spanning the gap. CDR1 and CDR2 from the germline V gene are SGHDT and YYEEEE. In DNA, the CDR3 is TGTGCCAGCAGCGTCCCGTCGGGGGCCCAGTACTTC. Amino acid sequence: CASSVPSGAQYF.

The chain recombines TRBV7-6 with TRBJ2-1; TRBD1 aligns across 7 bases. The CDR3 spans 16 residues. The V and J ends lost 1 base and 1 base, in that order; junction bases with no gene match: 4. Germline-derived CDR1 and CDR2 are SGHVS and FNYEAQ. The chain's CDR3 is CASSLGQGMSYNEQFF. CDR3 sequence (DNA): TGTGCCAGCAGCTTAGGACAGGGTATGTCCTACAATGAGCAGTTCTTC. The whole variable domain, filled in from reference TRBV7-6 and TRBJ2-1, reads GAGVSQSPRYKVTKRGQDVALRCDPISGHVSLYWYRQALGQGPEFLTYFNYEAQQDKSGLPNDRFSAERPEGSISTLTIQRTEQRDSAMYRCASSLGQGMSYNEQFFGPGTRLTVL.

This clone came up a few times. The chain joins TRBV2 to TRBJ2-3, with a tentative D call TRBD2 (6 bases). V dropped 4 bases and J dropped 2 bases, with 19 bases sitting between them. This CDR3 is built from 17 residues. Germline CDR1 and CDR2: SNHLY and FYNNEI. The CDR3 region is CASSVGIGSGTTDTQYF. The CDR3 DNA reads TGTGCCAGCAGTGTAGGGATCGGTAGCGGAACCACAGATACGCAGTATTTT. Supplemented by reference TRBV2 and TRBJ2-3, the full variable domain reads EPEVTQTPSHQVTQMGQEVILRCVPISNHLYFYWYRQILGQKVEFLVSFYNNEISEKSEIFDDQFSVERPDGSNFTLKIRSTKLEDSAMYFCASSVGIGSGTTDTQYFGPGTRLTVL.

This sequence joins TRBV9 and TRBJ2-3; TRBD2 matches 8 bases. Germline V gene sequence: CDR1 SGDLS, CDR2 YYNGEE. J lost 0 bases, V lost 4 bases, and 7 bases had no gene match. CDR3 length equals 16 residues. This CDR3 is CASSPTSGTSTDTQYF. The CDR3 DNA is TGTGCCAGCAGCCCTACTAGCGGTACTAGCACAGATACGCAGTATTTT.

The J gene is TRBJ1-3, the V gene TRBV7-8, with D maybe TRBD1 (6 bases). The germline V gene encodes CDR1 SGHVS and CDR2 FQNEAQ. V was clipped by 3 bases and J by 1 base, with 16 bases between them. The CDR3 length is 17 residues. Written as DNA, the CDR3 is TGTGCCAGCAGCTTGGGGGGGGGCGGTAGGTCTGGAAACACCATATATTTT. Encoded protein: CASSLGGGGRSGNTIYF.

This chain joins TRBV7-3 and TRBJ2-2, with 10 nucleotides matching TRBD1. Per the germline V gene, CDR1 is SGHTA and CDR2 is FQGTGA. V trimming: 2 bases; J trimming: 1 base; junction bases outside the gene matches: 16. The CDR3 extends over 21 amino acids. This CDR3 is CASSLSRVLDRGLRNTGELFF. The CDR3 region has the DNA TGTGCCAGCAGCTTATCACGGGTGCTTGACAGGGGGCTGAGGAACACCGGGGAGCTGTTTTTT.

The CDR3 sequence: CASSVGGLGDEQFF. In DNA form, the CDR3 reads TGTGCCAGCAGCGTAGGAGGGTTGGGCGATGAGCAGTTCTTC. The chain couples TRBV9 to TRBJ2-1; D perhaps matches TRBD2 (5 bases). Trimming shortened V by 0 bases and J by 8 bases, and 12 bases separated the two germline ends. The CDR3 has 14 amino acids. CDR1 SGDLS and CDR2 YYNGEE come from the germline V gene.

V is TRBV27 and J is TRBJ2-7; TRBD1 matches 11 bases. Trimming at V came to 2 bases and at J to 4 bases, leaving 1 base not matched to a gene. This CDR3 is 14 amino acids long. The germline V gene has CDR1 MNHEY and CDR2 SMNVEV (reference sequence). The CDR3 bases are TGTGCCAGCAGTTTAGGGGACAGGGGGTACGAGCAGTACTTC. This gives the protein CASSLGDRGYEQYF.

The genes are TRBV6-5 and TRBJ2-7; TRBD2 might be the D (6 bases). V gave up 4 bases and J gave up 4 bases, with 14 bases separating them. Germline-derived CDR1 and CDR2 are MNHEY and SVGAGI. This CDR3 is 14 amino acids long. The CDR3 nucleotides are TGTGCCAGCAGTTTCGGCGGGGCGGAATACGAGCAGTACTTC. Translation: CASSFGGAEYEQYF.

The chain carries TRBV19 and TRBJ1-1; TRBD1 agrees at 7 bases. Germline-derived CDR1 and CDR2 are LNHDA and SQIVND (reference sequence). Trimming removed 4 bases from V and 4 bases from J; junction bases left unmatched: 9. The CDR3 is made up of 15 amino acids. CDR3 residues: CASSNTGVRVTEAFF. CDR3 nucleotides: TGTGCCAGTAGTAACACAGGGGTTAGGGTCACTGAAGCTTTCTTT. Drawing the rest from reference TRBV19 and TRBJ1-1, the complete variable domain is DGGITQSPKYLFRKEGQNVTLSCEQNLNHDAMYWYRQDPGQGLRLIYYSQIVNDFQKGDIAEGYSVSREKKESFPLTVTSAQKNPTAFYLCASSNTGVRVTEAFFGQGTRLTVV.

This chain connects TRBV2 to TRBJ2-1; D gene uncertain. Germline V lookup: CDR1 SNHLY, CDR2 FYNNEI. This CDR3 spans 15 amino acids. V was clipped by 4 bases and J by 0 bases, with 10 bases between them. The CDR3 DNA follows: TGTGCCAGCAGTGTCACGTGGAGCTCCTACAATGAGCAGTTCTTC. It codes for CASSVTWSSYNEQFF.

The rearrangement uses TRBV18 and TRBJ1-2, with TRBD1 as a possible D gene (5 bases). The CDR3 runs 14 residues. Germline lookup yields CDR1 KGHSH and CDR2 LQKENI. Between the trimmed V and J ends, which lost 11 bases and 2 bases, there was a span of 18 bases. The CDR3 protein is CASKEQELNYGYTF. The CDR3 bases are TGTGCCTCCAAGGAACAGGAATTAAACTATGGCTACACCTTC.

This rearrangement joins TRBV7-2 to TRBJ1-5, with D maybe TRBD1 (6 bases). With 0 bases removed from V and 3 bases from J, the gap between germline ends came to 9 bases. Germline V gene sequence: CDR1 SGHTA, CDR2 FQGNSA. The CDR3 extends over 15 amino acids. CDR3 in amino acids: CASSLAQGLNQPQHF. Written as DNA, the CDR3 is TGTGCCAGCAGCTTAGCACAGGGTCTCAATCAGCCCCAGCATTTT.

The CDR3 sequence: CASSFDLTRDEQFF. In DNA, the CDR3 is TGTGCCAGCAGTTTTGACCTTACCAGGGATGAGCAGTTCTTC. The V call is TRBV28, the J call TRBJ2-1; possibly TRBD1 for D (5 bases). The CDR3 loop spans 14 amino acids. The V and J ends lost 3 bases and 8 bases respectively, with 14 bases between them. The V gene's germline CDR1 is MDHEN and CDR2 SYDVKM. The full variable domain, with the rest looked up from reference TRBV28 and TRBJ2-1, is DVKVTQSSRYLVKRTGEKVFLECVQDMDHENMFWYRQDPGLGLRLIYFSYDVKMKEKGDIPEGYSVSREKKERFSLILESASTNQTSMYLCASSFDLTRDEQFFGPGTRLTVL.

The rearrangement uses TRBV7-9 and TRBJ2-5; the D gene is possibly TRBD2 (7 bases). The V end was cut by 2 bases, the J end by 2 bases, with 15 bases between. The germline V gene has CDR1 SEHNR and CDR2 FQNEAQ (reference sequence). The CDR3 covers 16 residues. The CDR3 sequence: CASSLRRGGSQETQYF. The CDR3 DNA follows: TGTGCCAGCAGCTTAAGGAGGGGGGGCTCGCAAGAGACCCAGTACTTC.

CDR3 region: CASSLEGQISYGYTF. Here the CDR3 DNA reads TGTGCCAGCAGCTTAGAAGGACAGATATCCTATGGCTACACCTTC. The V call is TRBV7-3, the J call TRBJ1-2; a weak D match, TRBD1 (6 bases). The length of the CDR3 is 15 residues. Germline V gene lookup returns CDR1 SGHTA and CDR2 FQGTGA. The ends were cut back, 2 bases at V and 4 bases at J, with 14 bases in the middle.

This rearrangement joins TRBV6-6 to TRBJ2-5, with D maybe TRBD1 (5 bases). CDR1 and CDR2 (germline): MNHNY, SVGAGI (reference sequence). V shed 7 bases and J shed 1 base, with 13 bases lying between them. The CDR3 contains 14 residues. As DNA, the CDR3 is TGTGCCAGCAACTCTCTTGGGGCCCAAGAGACCCAGTACTTC. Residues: CASNSLGAQETQYF.

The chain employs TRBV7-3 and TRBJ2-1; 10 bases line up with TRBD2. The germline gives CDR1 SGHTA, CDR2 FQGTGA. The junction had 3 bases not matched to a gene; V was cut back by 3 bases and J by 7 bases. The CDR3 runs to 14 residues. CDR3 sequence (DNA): TGTGCCAGCAGCTTTTCGACTAGCGGGAATGAGCAGTTCTTC. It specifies CASSFSTSGNEQFF.

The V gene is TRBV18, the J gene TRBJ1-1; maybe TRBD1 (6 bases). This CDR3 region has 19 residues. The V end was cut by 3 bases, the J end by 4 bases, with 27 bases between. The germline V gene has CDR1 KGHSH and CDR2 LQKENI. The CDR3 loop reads CASSPRVGGAVARATEAFF. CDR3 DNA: TGTGCCAGCTCACCTCGTGTGGGGGGGGCTGTGGCTAGGGCCACTGAAGCTTTCTTT.

In DNA, the CDR3 is TGTGCCATCAGTGCCCCTAGCGGGAGAGTTATCACAGATACGCAGTATTTT. This sequence encodes CAISAPSGRVITDTQYF. V usage is TRBV10-3 and J usage is TRBJ2-3; TRBD2 agrees at 10 bases. This CDR3 spans 17 amino acids. V trimming: 4 bases; J trimming: 2 bases; junction bases outside the gene matches: 9. CDR1 and CDR2 (germline): ENHRY, SYGVKD.

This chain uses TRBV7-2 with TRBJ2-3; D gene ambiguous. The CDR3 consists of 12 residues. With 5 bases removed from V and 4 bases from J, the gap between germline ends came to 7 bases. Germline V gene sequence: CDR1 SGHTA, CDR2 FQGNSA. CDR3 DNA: TGTGCCAGCAGCCAAACAGCAGATACGCAGTATTTT. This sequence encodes CASSQTADTQYF. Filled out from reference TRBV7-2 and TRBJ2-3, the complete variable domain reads GAGVSQSPSNKVTEKGKDVELRCDPISGHTALYWYRQSLGQGLEFLIYFQGNSAPDKSGLPSDRFSAERTGGSVSTLTIQRTQQEDSAVYLCASSQTADTQYFGPGTRLTVL.

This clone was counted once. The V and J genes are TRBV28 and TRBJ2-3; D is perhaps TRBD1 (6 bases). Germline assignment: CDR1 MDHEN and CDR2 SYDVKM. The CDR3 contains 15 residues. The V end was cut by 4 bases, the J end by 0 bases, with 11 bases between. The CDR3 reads CASSYGGQSTDTQYF. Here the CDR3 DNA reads TGTGCCAGCAGTTACGGTGGACAGAGCACAGATACGCAGTATTTT.

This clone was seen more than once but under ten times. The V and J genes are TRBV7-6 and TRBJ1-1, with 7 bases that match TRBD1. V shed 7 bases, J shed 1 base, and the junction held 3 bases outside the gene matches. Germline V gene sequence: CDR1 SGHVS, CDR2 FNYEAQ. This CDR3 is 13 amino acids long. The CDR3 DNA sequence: TGTGCCAGCATAGGGACAGCGAACACTGAAGCTTTCTTT. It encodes CASIGTANTEAFF.

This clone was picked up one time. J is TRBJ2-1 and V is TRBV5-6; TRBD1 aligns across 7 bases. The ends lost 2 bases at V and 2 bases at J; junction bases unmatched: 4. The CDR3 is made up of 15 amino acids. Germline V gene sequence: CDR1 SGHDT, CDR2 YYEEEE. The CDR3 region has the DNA TGTGCCAGCAGCTTCCGAGGGGGCGCCTACAATGAGCAGTTCTTC. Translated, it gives CASSFRGGAYNEQFF. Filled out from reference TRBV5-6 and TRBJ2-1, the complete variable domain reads DAGVTQSPTHLIKTRGQQVTLRCSPKSGHDTVSWYQQALGQGPQFIFQYYEEEERQRGNFPDRFSGHQFPNYSSELNVNALLLGDSALYLCASSFRGGAYNEQFFGPGTRLTVL.